The rows below give T cell receptor beta chains drawn from one sample of a study of a mutant IDH1 vaccine in newly diagnosed glioma. Here immunoSEQ multiplex PCR was the method, and the copy in TCRdb shows in-frame clones only, minus some. The sample lists some 33,000 clones; 79% were seen once. Their antigen targets remain unknown. This material consisted of PBMCs, taken from a glioma patient whose treatment included an IDH1 peptide vaccine. These receptors originate from a young woman with glioma. Some clones in this sample may be carry-over from other donors' samples. Each CDR3 is given with its conserved first and last residue. The D gene is left open where the match is weak. Clone sizes are given selectively: once, few, many, or a class where the clone is expanded.

j_gene: TRBJ2-2; len: 12; abundance: NA; v_gene: TRBV7-2; d_gene: NA; CDR3nt: TGTGCCAGCAGCTTAACACACGGGGAGCTGTTTTTT; CDR3aa: CASSLTHGELFF
j_gene: TRBJ1-4; len: 14; abundance: NA; v_gene: TRBV2; d_gene: NA; CDR3nt: TGTGCCAGCAGGGAAAGGACAACTAATGAAAAACTGTTTTTT; CDR3aa: CASRERTTNEKLFF
j_gene: TRBJ2-7; len: 15; abundance: NA; v_gene: TRBV18; d_gene: TRBD2; CDR3nt: TGTGCCAGCTCACCACCCAGCGGGAGTCGCAACGAGCAGTACTTC; CDR3aa: CASSPPSGSRNEQYF
j_gene: TRBJ2-5; len: 14; abundance: NA; v_gene: TRBV18; d_gene: NA; CDR3nt: TGTGCCACCGCGGACAGACTGTACCAAGAGACCCAGTACTTC; CDR3aa: CATADRLYQETQYF
j_gene: TRBJ1-1; len: 14; abundance: few; v_gene: TRBV28; d_gene: NA; CDR3nt: TGTGCCAGCAGTTTAACGGTTAGGGCCACTGAAGCTTTCTTT; CDR3aa: CASSLTVRATEAFF
j_gene: TRBJ2-5; len: 15; abundance: once; v_gene: TRBV15; d_gene: NA; CDR3nt: TGTGCCACCAGCCTCCGGGCTAGCGCGGAAGAGACCCAGTACTTC; CDR3aa: CATSLRASAEETQYF
j_gene: TRBJ2-6; len: 18; abundance: once; v_gene: TRBV14; d_gene: TRBD1; CDR3nt: TGTGCCAGCAGCCACCCCCGGGACAGGGTCTCTGGGGCCAACGTCCTGACTTTC; CDR3aa: CASSHPRDRVSGANVLTF
j_gene: TRBJ1-2; len: 15; abundance: NA; v_gene: TRBV30; d_gene: NA; CDR3nt: TGTGCCTGCCTGATTAGAGGGGAGTTGGGATATGGCTACACCTTC; CDR3aa: CACLIRGELGYGYTF
j_gene: TRBJ2-1; len: 15; abundance: NA; v_gene: TRBV6-1; d_gene: NA; CDR3nt: TGTGCCAGCAGTGTTTCCTACGCACCACACAATGAGCAGTTCTTC; CDR3aa: CASSVSYAPHNEQFF
j_gene: TRBJ2-5; len: 12; abundance: NA; v_gene: TRBV10-3; d_gene: TRBD2; CDR3nt: TGTGCCGCGGGAGGGCAAGAAGAGACCCAGTACTTC; CDR3aa: CAAGGQEETQYF